Listed below are T cell receptor beta chains from one sample, sequenced in a study of CD8+ T cells in alopecia areata. Produced via immunoSEQ multiplex PCR; TCRdb's table is partial and in-frame only. The data hold some 44,000 clones, with 80% to 95% observed a single time. The specimen was CD8+ T cells sorted from blood, collected at week 24, from a patient treated with tofacitinib. The receptors originated from a human donor with alopecia areata. Both conserved end residues are part of each CDR3. D genes are given only for firm matches.

J gene	V gene	D gene	CDR3 protein
TRBJ2-7	TRBV4-1	NA	CASSQDSDYEQYF
TRBJ2-5	TRBV10-2	NA	CASRGSGETQYF
TRBJ2-2	TRBV29-1	NA	CSVLTGAGELFF
TRBJ2-7	TRBV13	NA	CASSLGQSYEQYF
TRBJ2-7	TRBV7-9	TRBD1	CASSPGTGGEQYF
TRBJ2-7	TRBV29-1	NA	CSVETSLYEQYF
TRBJ2-4	TRBV7-9	TRBD2	CASSQGSAWEGTLKNIQYF
TRBJ2-3	TRBV13	TRBD1	CASSLPLVPGQGTDTQYF
TRBJ2-7	TRBV27	TRBD1	CASGTLGQGYEQYF
TRBJ2-7	TRBV7-9	NA	CASSLVPGGPSYEQYF
TRBJ2-6	TRBV13	NA	CASSESGSGANVLTF
TRBJ2-1	TRBV28	TRBD1	CASSPTDRGSYNEQFF
TRBJ1-1	TRBV28	TRBD1	CASSPRTGTNTEAFF
TRBJ2-3	TRBV7-9	TRBD2	CASSSGLTMDSDTQYF